This TCR beta chain was retrieved from a study of technical replicates of blood from four donors. Sequencing was performed with immunoSEQ multiplex PCR; in TCRdb, only in-frame clones are kept and a portion is missing. The profile shows more than 65,000 clones, approximately 97% of them singletons. CDR1 is SGHDN and CDR2 is FVKESK in the germline V gene. V gave up 1 base and J gave up 1 base, with 16 bases separating them. This CDR3 has 17 amino acids. The rearrangement joins TRBV14 to TRBJ1-1; a possible D gene is TRBD1 (6 bases). Sequenced: T cells isolated from PBMCs. This sequence originates from a human donor in good health. The CDR3: CASSQAPTGLGNTEAFF. CDR3 nucleotide sequence: TGTGCCAGCAGCCAAGCCCCAACAGGGTTGGGGAACACTGAAGCTTTCTTT.